This TCR beta chain was captured by sequencing in a study of T cell responses to AZD1222 COVID-19 vaccine. Regarding the study as a whole: The breadth and depth of Spike-specific TCRs increased once two AZD1222 doses had been given. The repertoires were collected only after the peak T cell response. Close to half of spike-specific TCRs reportedly recognize unmutated variant regions.

The table came from immunoSEQ multiplex PCR; TCRdb's copy has only in-frame clones and leaves some out. The sample holds 150,000 to 200,000 clones, more than 90% seen once. V was shortened by 0 bases and J by 2 bases, with 8 bases between the two germline ends. The CDR3 has 14 residues. The V gene's germline CDR1 is MNHEY and CDR2 SMNVEV (reference sequence). Turning to this clone: Its target is not known.

The starting material was peripheral blood, obtained 28 days after the second dose of the MenACWY control vaccine. The chain recombines TRBV27 with TRBJ2-7; the D is unclear. The sequence came from an adult who received the MenACWY meningococcal vaccine as a control. The CDR3 DNA reads as TGTGCCAGCAGTTTATCGGGTACCCCCTACGAGCAGTACTTC. It translates to CASSLSGTPYEQYF.